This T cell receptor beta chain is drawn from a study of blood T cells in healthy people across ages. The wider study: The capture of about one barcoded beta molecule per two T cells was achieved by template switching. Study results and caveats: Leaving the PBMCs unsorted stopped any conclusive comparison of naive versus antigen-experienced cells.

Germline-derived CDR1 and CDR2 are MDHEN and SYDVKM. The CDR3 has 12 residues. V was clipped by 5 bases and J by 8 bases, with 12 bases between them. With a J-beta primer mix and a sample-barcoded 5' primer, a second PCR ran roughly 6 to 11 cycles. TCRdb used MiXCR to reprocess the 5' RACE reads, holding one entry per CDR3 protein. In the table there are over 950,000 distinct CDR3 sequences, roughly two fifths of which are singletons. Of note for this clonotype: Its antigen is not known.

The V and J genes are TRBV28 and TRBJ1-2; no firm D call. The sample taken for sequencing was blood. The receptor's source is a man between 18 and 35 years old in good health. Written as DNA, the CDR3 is TGTGCCAGCAGTGCCGACGTCCTCGGCTACACCTTC. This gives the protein CASSADVLGYTF.